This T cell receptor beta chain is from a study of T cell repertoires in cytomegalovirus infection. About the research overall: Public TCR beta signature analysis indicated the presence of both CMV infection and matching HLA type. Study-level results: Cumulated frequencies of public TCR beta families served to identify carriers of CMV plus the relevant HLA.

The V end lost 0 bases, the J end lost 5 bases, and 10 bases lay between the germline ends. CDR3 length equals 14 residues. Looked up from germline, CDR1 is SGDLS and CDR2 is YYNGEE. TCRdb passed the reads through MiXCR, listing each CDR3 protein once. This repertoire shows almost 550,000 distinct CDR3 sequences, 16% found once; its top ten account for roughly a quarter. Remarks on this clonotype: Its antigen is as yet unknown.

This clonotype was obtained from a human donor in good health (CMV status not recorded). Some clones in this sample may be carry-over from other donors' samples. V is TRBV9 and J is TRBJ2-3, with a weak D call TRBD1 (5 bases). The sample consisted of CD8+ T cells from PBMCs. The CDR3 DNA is TGTGCCAGCAGCGTAGTAGGGGATCGAGATACGCAGTATTTT. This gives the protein CASSVVGDRDTQYF.